The present entry profiles one T cell receptor beta chain with its context. Its cognate antigen has yet to be identified. Per-nucleotide qualities are absent, and no much larger clonotype sits a single base away. The donors were healthy, HIV-negative adults with no recently reported acute infections or vaccinations. Every donor was a Caucasian adult residing in Nashville, Tennessee, USA. CD4+ T cells were enriched by magnetic negative selection; naive cells were then positively selected on CD45RA, and the negative fraction formed the memory subset. After blood collection by leukapheresis, PBMCs were isolated using Ficoll-Histopaque density gradient centrifugation and then cryopreserved in the vapor phase of liquid nitrogen. Analytical flow cytometry was used to check the purity and quantity of each magnetically sorted T cell population. Genomic DNA was isolated from each sorted fraction and quantified by UV absorbance on a Nanodrop 2000c.

The CDR3 spans 16 residues, from the cysteine through the phenylalanine. Only the CDR3 DNA stays, 48 bases, in frame from base 1. The germline V gene (reference sequence) gives CDR1 as SGHNT and CDR2 as YYREEE. V gives up 0 bases and J gives up 0 bases, and the segment between their germline ends measures 11 bases. The data stem from a study of shared clonotypes between healthy human individuals (dated by TCRdb to about 2020). With respect to the entire study: The cohort comprised a couple of women and three men aged 18 to 49 years. Per donor, leukapheresis produced somewhere between about 0.85 and 8.9 billion PBMCs. Blood TCR repertoires of about 5 healthy adults were deeply sequenced to estimate repertoire size and the extent of clonotype sharing between individuals. To increase sequencing depth and limit assay-specific biases, different laboratories used diverse techniques to prepare libraries and sequence TCR repertoires. For each donor, CD4 naive and CD4 memory were each run on three plates, CD8 naive on two plates, and CD8 memory on one plate.

Using the deep immunoSEQ assay, multiplex PCR amplified TCR CDR3 regions from genomic DNA. Extracted genomic DNA from each cell subset was distributed evenly across all wells of several immunoSEQ 96-well plates, and each plate was treated as a replicate. For sorted subsets, 200 to 250 ng genomic DNA, equal to 30,000 to 35,000 T cell genomes, was loaded into each replicate PCR. The purified libraries were quantified using a Qubit 3.0 fluorometer, sized with a Bioanalyzer 2100, and then quantified again using the KAPA Library Quantification kit. Every immunoSEQ 96-well plate was sequenced on a dedicated single-read 150-cycle Illumina NextSeq 550 flow cell. The study's processing was this. Because the immunoSEQ output included only junctional sequences and no quality scores, the filtering could not be the same as the filtering used for full-length reads. Sequences were annotated with PyIR, a Python wrapper for IgBLAST v1.9, using IMGT germline references to assign V/J genes and CDR3. Reads were removed for weak V/J assignments (E-value above 1e-6), missing CDR3, stop codons, out-of-frame junctions, or ambiguous translated residues. V3J clonotypes were defined by identical inferred V gene, J gene, and CDR3 amino acid sequence. The percentage overlap between two repertoires was calculated by dividing the number of shared unique clonotypes by the size of the smaller repertoire. RTK rarefaction, the Chao1 estimator, and Recon v2.1 estimates of unobserved clonotypes were used to assess repertoire richness. OLGA was used to compute generation probabilities for all TCRbeta clonotypes that the gDNA method yielded from a few donors. TCRdb re-hosts the immuneACCESS table, in-frame sequences only. Its copies lack some clones; in the studies checked, an unresolved V gene accounts for under half of them, and the cause for the rest is not known. For V, J and clone size, that table is used; D and trimming come from the DNA. The sample has roughly 2.5 million clones on record, 90% to 95% of them singletons. Over 0.12% of the sample belongs to the ten largest clones.

What the study reported, not specific to this receptor: The small number of donors limited the genetic and exposure-history diversity represented. Pairwise subsampling led to the expectation that sequencing depth would affect the degree of clonotype sharing among donors. Compared with non-shared clonotypes, the clonotypes found in all four sorted-subset donors had higher generation probabilities. Rarefaction of sorted-subset datasets indicated incomplete sequencing despite the large sequencing depth. Larger estimated clonotype richness was generally found for naive subsets than for memory subsets. About 4.5% of naive CD4, 3% to 4% of naive CD8, approximately 2% of memory CD4, and about 0.4% of memory CD8 clonotypes were shared across a few donors. Only blood was sampled, and tissue TCR repertoires likely differ from those in blood.

This clonotype was obtained from a man between 18 and 29 years old in good health. Sequenced input: naive CD4+ T cells sorted from blood. Interpreted using the paper, the cell subset or site label stands for: CD45RA+ positively selected. The V and J genes are TRBV5-4 and TRBJ2-3; a tentative D call is TRBD2 (6 bases match). The nucleotides are TGTGCCAGCAGCTTGGTTTTGGGGGGTAGCACAGATACGCAGTATTTT. Translated, this is CASSLVLGGSTDTQYF.